This T cell receptor beta chain was recovered during a study of cytomegalovirus exposure and HLA in healthy donors. The PCR contained 60 Vbeta and 13 Jbeta primers. Assay used: immunoSEQ multiplex PCR; TCRdb lists only in-frame clones, some missing. Among more than 110,000 clones listed, around three quarters were seen once. CDR1 is MGHRA and CDR2 is YSYEKL in the germline V gene. V lost 0 bases and J 4 bases, leaving 13 bases between the germline ends. This CDR3 contains 16 residues. This clone was found a few times. The source is a woman aged 55-69 years in good health and CMV-seropositive. The chain links TRBV4-1 to TRBJ1-5; no clear D gene. Sequenced: PBMCs. DNA of the CDR3: TGCGCCAGCAGCCAAGAGGAAGAGGGTTGGAATCAGCCCCAGCATTTT. It specifies CASSQEEEGWNQPQHF.